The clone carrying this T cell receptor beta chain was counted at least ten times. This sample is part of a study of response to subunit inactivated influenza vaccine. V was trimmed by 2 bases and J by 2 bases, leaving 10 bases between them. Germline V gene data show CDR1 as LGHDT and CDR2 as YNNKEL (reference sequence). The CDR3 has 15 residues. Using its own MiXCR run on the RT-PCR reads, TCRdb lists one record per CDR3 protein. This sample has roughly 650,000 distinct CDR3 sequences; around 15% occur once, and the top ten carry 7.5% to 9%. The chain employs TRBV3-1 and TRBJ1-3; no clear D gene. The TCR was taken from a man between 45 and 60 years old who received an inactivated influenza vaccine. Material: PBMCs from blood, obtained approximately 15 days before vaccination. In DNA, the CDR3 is TGTGCCAGCAGCCAAACCGACATGCCTGGAAACACCATATATTTT. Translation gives CASSQTDMPGNTIYF.